This T cell receptor beta chain is drawn from a study of cytomegalovirus exposure and HLA in healthy donors. Study-level information: Inside one of the first data releases sat some 93 million unique TCRs taken from HLA-typed donors. Study-wide findings and caveats: Later genetic work tied a missense DCLRE1C variant to beta-chain V and J trimming.

As regards this clone: The antigen is undetermined.

The PCR was carried out with 60 Vbeta primers and 13 Jbeta primers. Produced via immunoSEQ multiplex PCR; TCRdb's table is partial and in-frame only. In the table there are about 180,000 clones, over 70% of which are singletons. In germline, CDR1 is SEHNR, CDR2 FQNEAQ (reference sequence). The ends were cut back, 5 bases at V and 5 bases at J, with 22 bases in the middle. The CDR3 extends over 16 amino acids. The V gene is TRBV7-9, the J gene TRBJ2-7; the D gene is possibly TRBD2 (6 bases). This TCR was recovered from a woman in her forties or fifties in good health and CMV-seronegative. Source material: PBMCs. CDR3 in amino acids: CASSLPPGGTYDEQYF. DNA of the CDR3: TGTGCCAGCAGCCTCCCCCCGGGCGGGACCTACGACGAGCAGTACTTC.